The rows below give T cell receptor beta chains drawn from one sample of a study of cytomegalovirus exposure and HLA in healthy donors. The assay was immunoSEQ multiplex PCR, and TCRdb's table has in-frame clones only and misses some. The table has around 140,000 clones, 82% seen once; the top ten hold approximately 2.3%. Sequencing input: PBMCs. Every receptor here comes from a male donor in good health and CMV-seronegative. The CDR3 runs from the conserved cysteine through the conserved F or W. The D gene is left open where the match is weak. Clone size is stated in some rows and not others, as once, few, many or a class when expanded.

cdr3_nt: TGTGCCAGCAGCTTTGCCCCCGGACTGTCAAATGAGCAGTTCTTC; cdr3_aa: CASSFAPGLSNEQFF; clone_size: once; d_call: -; v_call: TRBV7-2; j_call: TRBJ2-1
cdr3_nt: TGTGCCAGCAGCGAAACAGGCCGAGGGGCAGGGGAGCAGTACTTC; cdr3_aa: CASSETGRGAGEQYF; clone_size: few; d_call: -; v_call: TRBV9; j_call: TRBJ2-5
cdr3_nt: TGTGCCATCAGTCCCACAGGGGGCCCGACTGAAGCTTTCTTT; cdr3_aa: CAISPTGGPTEAFF; clone_size: once; d_call: TRBD1; v_call: TRBV10-3; j_call: TRBJ1-1
cdr3_nt: TGTGCCAGCCTTGGTTGGAAGGGGGCTCAGGAGAACACTGAAGCTTTCTTT; cdr3_aa: CASLGWKGAQENTEAFF; clone_size: -; d_call: TRBD1; v_call: TRBV25-1; j_call: TRBJ1-1
cdr3_nt: TGTGCCAGCAGCTCGCAGGGGGCCACCGGGGAGCTGTTTTTT; cdr3_aa: CASSSQGATGELFF; clone_size: -; d_call: TRBD1; v_call: TRBV11-3; j_call: TRBJ2-2
cdr3_nt: TGTGCCTGGAGTTCCCAGGGGGCCCTCTCTGGGGCCAACGTCCTGACTTTC; cdr3_aa: CAWSSQGALSGANVLTF; clone_size: -; d_call: TRBD1; v_call: TRBV30; j_call: TRBJ2-6
cdr3_nt: TGTGCCAGCAGTTTGGGGGGAGCGGGAGCACTGCAGTTCTTC; cdr3_aa: CASSLGGAGALQFF; clone_size: -; d_call: TRBD2; v_call: TRBV6-4; j_call: TRBJ2-1
cdr3_nt: TGTGCCAGTAGGACGGTTGGGCCTGAGCAGTTCTTC; cdr3_aa: CASRTVGPEQFF; clone_size: few; d_call: -; v_call: TRBV19; j_call: TRBJ2-1
cdr3_nt: TGTGCCAGCAGCTTAGTGGGCGGGAGACGAGAAGCGCAGTATTTT; cdr3_aa: CASSLVGGRREAQYF; clone_size: -; d_call: TRBD2; v_call: TRBV7-9; j_call: TRBJ2-3
cdr3_nt: TGTGCCAGCAGCTTCATCGGGGGAGGAAGGTCCTACGAGCAGTACTTC; cdr3_aa: CASSFIGGGRSYEQYF; clone_size: -; d_call: -; v_call: TRBV5-5; j_call: TRBJ2-7
cdr3_nt: TGTGCCAGCAGTCCCCGGGTCGGCCGGCGGGACTTC; cdr3_aa: CASSPRVGRRDF; clone_size: -; d_call: -; v_call: TRBV28; j_call: TRBJ2-7
cdr3_nt: TGTGCCAGCACCCGAAGAGGATCTGGGGCCAACGTCCTGACTTTC; cdr3_aa: CASTRRGSGANVLTF; clone_size: -; d_call: -; v_call: TRBV28; j_call: TRBJ2-6
cdr3_nt: TGCGCCAGCAGCCAAACTAGCGGGAGTCTGTCAGATACGCAGTATTTT; cdr3_aa: CASSQTSGSLSDTQYF; clone_size: -; d_call: TRBD2; v_call: TRBV4-3; j_call: TRBJ2-3
cdr3_nt: TGTGCCAGCAGTTCCGACAGGCACTATGGCTACACCTTC; cdr3_aa: CASSSDRHYGYTF; clone_size: -; d_call: -; v_call: TRBV27; j_call: TRBJ1-2
cdr3_nt: TGTGCCAGCAGTATTTCCGGGACAGGCGAAGCTTTCTTT; cdr3_aa: CASSISGTGEAFF; clone_size: -; d_call: TRBD1; v_call: TRBV27; j_call: TRBJ1-1
cdr3_nt: TGTGCCAGCGGCTTAGCTCGAGATACGCAGTATTTT; cdr3_aa: CASGLARDTQYF; clone_size: -; d_call: -; v_call: TRBV7-9; j_call: TRBJ2-3
cdr3_nt: TGTGCCAGCAGTTCCGGAGGGGGCGGGTCCTACAATGAGCAGTTCTTC; cdr3_aa: CASSSGGGGSYNEQFF; clone_size: -; d_call: -; v_call: TRBV28; j_call: TRBJ2-1
cdr3_nt: TGTGCCAGCAGTTTGGGAGGGCCAGTCTACGAGCAGTACTTC; cdr3_aa: CASSLGGPVYEQYF; clone_size: once; d_call: TRBD2; v_call: TRBV27; j_call: TRBJ2-7
cdr3_nt: TGTGCCAGCAGCCCAACGACAGGGATCGCATTCGGGGAGCTGTTTTTT; cdr3_aa: CASSPTTGIAFGELFF; clone_size: -; d_call: TRBD1; v_call: TRBV11-2; j_call: TRBJ2-2
cdr3_nt: TGTGCCAGCAGTTTCGGGACACCCTCCTACGAGCAGTACTTC; cdr3_aa: CASSFGTPSYEQYF; clone_size: -; d_call: -; v_call: TRBV27; j_call: TRBJ2-7
cdr3_nt: TGTGCCAGCAGCCCGGACAGGGACCAGCCCCAGCATTTT; cdr3_aa: CASSPDRDQPQHF; clone_size: -; d_call: TRBD1; v_call: TRBV2; j_call: TRBJ1-5
cdr3_nt: TGTGCCAGCAGCGTAGGATCTAGCGGGAGAGGGTCCGGGGAGCTGTTTTTT; cdr3_aa: CASSVGSSGRGSGELFF; clone_size: -; d_call: TRBD2; v_call: TRBV9; j_call: TRBJ2-2
cdr3_nt: TGTGCCAGCAGCCCGACGGGTGATAATTCACCCCTCCACTTT; cdr3_aa: CASSPTGDNSPLHF; clone_size: -; d_call: -; v_call: TRBV6-4; j_call: TRBJ1-6
cdr3_nt: TGTGCCAGTAGTATAGCTACACGGGCGGGAGGTTCAGATACGCAGTATTTT; cdr3_aa: CASSIATRAGGSDTQYF; clone_size: -; d_call: TRBD2; v_call: TRBV19; j_call: TRBJ2-3
cdr3_nt: TGTGCCAGCAGCTCCGGGAGGGGACGTGAAGCTTTCTTT; cdr3_aa: CASSSGRGREAFF; clone_size: -; d_call: -; v_call: TRBV7-2; j_call: TRBJ1-1
cdr3_nt: TGCGCCAGCAGCCGATTGACGACAGGGCAGAACACTGAAGCTTTCTTT; cdr3_aa: CASSRLTTGQNTEAFF; clone_size: -; d_call: TRBD1; v_call: TRBV5-1; j_call: TRBJ1-1
cdr3_nt: TGTGCCACCAGCAGAGCTAGCGGGAGAGCCTACGAGCAGTACTTC; cdr3_aa: CATSRASGRAYEQYF; clone_size: -; d_call: TRBD2; v_call: TRBV15; j_call: TRBJ2-7
cdr3_nt: TGCAGCGCAGCAGGGTCCCCTCCCTCCTACGAGCAGTACTTC; cdr3_aa: CSAAGSPPSYEQYF; clone_size: few; d_call: -; v_call: TRBV29-1; j_call: TRBJ2-7
cdr3_nt: TGTGCCAGCAGCGCCGGACAGGGACGCTACAATGAGCAGTTCTTC; cdr3_aa: CASSAGQGRYNEQFF; clone_size: -; d_call: TRBD1; v_call: TRBV7-9; j_call: TRBJ2-1
cdr3_nt: TGTGCCAGCAGTTACCCCGGGATGCCCCAGCATTTT; cdr3_aa: CASSYPGMPQHF; clone_size: -; d_call: -; v_call: TRBV6-5; j_call: TRBJ1-5
cdr3_nt: TGCGCCAGCAGCCAAGCGAGGATTAGCAGCGACGAGCAGTACTTC; cdr3_aa: CASSQARISSDEQYF; clone_size: -; d_call: -; v_call: TRBV4-1; j_call: TRBJ2-7
cdr3_nt: TGTGCCAGCAGCTCGGACAGGTTCGGAGGCTACACCTTC; cdr3_aa: CASSSDRFGGYTF; clone_size: -; d_call: TRBD1; v_call: TRBV11-2; j_call: TRBJ1-2
cdr3_nt: TGTGCCAGCAAAAGAGGATACTCTGGGGCCAACGTCCTGACTTTC; cdr3_aa: CASKRGYSGANVLTF; clone_size: -; d_call: -; v_call: TRBV9; j_call: TRBJ2-6
cdr3_nt: TGCGCCAGCAGGCCGGAGGCAGGGGCCGTCCACGAGCAGTACTTC; cdr3_aa: CASRPEAGAVHEQYF; clone_size: once; d_call: -; v_call: TRBV10-2; j_call: TRBJ2-7
cdr3_nt: TGTGCCAGCAGTGTCCTTGGGGGGGAAGGCGACGAGCAGTACTTC; cdr3_aa: CASSVLGGEGDEQYF; clone_size: -; d_call: TRBD2; v_call: TRBV6-1; j_call: TRBJ2-7
cdr3_nt: TGTGCCAGCAGCTCAGGAGGGACAGGGGTAAAAGGCTACACCTTC; cdr3_aa: CASSSGGTGVKGYTF; clone_size: -; d_call: TRBD1; v_call: TRBV7-2; j_call: TRBJ1-2
cdr3_nt: TGTGCCAGCAGCGTATCACAGGGATCTGGAAACACCATATATTTT; cdr3_aa: CASSVSQGSGNTIYF; clone_size: -; d_call: -; v_call: TRBV9; j_call: TRBJ1-3
cdr3_nt: TGTGCCAGCAGCCTGGATAGCGGGAGGGCCGGAGAGACCCAGTACTTC; cdr3_aa: CASSLDSGRAGETQYF; clone_size: -; d_call: TRBD2; v_call: TRBV7-7; j_call: TRBJ2-5
cdr3_nt: TGTGCCTGGTCCGGGACAGGGGCTGAAAAACTGTTTTTT; cdr3_aa: CAWSGTGAEKLFF; clone_size: -; d_call: TRBD1; v_call: TRBV30; j_call: TRBJ1-4
cdr3_nt: TGTGCCAGCAGCTTAGAAGTAGTACAGCCGGGGTACGAGCAGTACTTC; cdr3_aa: CASSLEVVQPGYEQYF; clone_size: -; d_call: -; v_call: TRBV7-2; j_call: TRBJ2-7
cdr3_nt: TGTGCCAGCAGTTTAAACGCGGCGACCTACGAGCAGTACTTC; cdr3_aa: CASSLNAATYEQYF; clone_size: -; d_call: -; v_call: TRBV27; j_call: TRBJ2-7
cdr3_nt: TGTGCCAGCAGCGGGGAGGGAGAGGGCCACGAGCAGTACTTC; cdr3_aa: CASSGEGEGHEQYF; clone_size: -; d_call: TRBD2; v_call: TRBV9; j_call: TRBJ2-7
cdr3_nt: TGTGCCAGCAGCTTAAGGGGTGGCGGCAGGGAGCAGTACTTC; cdr3_aa: CASSLRGGGREQYF; clone_size: -; d_call: -; v_call: TRBV11-1; j_call: TRBJ2-7